Below, 21 T cell receptor beta chains from the same sample are listed, as sequenced in a study of blood T cell repertoires in COVID-19. Repertoires were generated with immunoSEQ multiplex PCR, while TCRdb's copy carries only in-frame clones and drops some. Among roughly 200,000 clones listed, 70% to 90% were seen once. The sequencing sample was made of peripheral blood. All receptors come from a middle-aged woman who had recovered from COVID-19.

The chain carries TRBV6-5 and TRBJ1-1, with 7 bases aligning to TRBD1. The CDR3 runs 13 residues. V dropped 6 bases and J dropped 5; count of bases not matched to a gene: 6. CDR1 and CDR2 (germline): MNHEY, SVGAGI. This CDR3 reads CASRRTGGTEAFF. DNA for the CDR3: TGTGCCAGCAGACGGACAGGAGGAACTGAAGCTTTCTTT.

The V and J genes are TRBV5-1 and TRBJ1-2; no clear D gene. Germline CDR1 SGHRS, CDR2 YFSETQ. The CDR3 consists of 15 residues. V was shortened by 2 bases and J by 6 bases, with 17 bases between the two germline ends. The chain's CDR3 is CASSFEGETVDGYTF. The CDR3 DNA is TGCGCCAGCAGCTTCGAGGGCGAAACGGTTGATGGCTACACCTTC. The whole variable domain, filled in from reference TRBV5-1 and TRBJ1-2, reads KAGVTQTPRYLIKTRGQQVTLSCSPISGHRSVSWYQQTPGQGLQFLFEYFSETQRNKGNFPGRFSGRQFSNSRSEMNVSTLELGDSALYLCASSFEGETVDGYTFGSGTRLTVV.

Only a few counts were recorded for this clone. The J gene is TRBJ2-3, the V gene TRBV15; 12 bases agree with TRBD2. This CDR3 spans 15 amino acids. V was pared by 7 bases and J by 2 bases, with 4 bases of the junction left unmatched. In germline, CDR1 is LNHNV, CDR2 YYDKDF (reference sequence). CDR3 loop: CATNGLAGLTDTQYF. The CDR3 bases are TGTGCCACCAACGGACTAGCGGGGCTCACAGATACGCAGTATTTT.

The chain has TRBV10-3 and TRBJ1-6; 7 nucleotides align to TRBD1. Germline loops: CDR1 ENHRY, CDR2 SYGVKD. The CDR3 is made up of 14 amino acids. V lost 5 bases and J lost 6; bases outside the gene matches: 4. The CDR3 loop is CAISRDSVNSPLHF. CDR3 bases: TGTGCCATCAGTCGGGACAGCGTTAATTCACCCCTCCACTTT.

The chain employs TRBV2 and TRBJ2-3; D remains unclear. Trimming removed 7 bases at V and 0 bases at J, with 14 bases between. The germline CDR1 and CDR2 sequences are SNHLY and FYNNEI. CDR3 size: 15 residues. The CDR3 sequence is CASTMKTLSTDTQYF. CDR3 coding DNA: TGTGCCAGCACCATGAAAACTCTTAGCACAGATACGCAGTATTTT. Looking up the rest from reference TRBV2 and TRBJ2-3 gives the full variable domain: EPEVTQTPSHQVTQMGQEVILRCVPISNHLYFYWYRQILGQKVEFLVSFYNNEISEKSEIFDDQFSVERPDGSNFTLKIRSTKLEDSAMYFCASTMKTLSTDTQYFGPGTRLTVL.

V is TRBV5-6 and J is TRBJ2-1, with 15 positions matching TRBD2. Looked up from germline, CDR1 is SGHDT and CDR2 is YYEEEE. J was trimmed by 4 bases and V by 4 bases; bases with no gene match: 3. This CDR3 has 16 amino acids. For the CDR3, the DNA is TGTGCCAGCAGCCTGGGACTAGCGGGGGGATACAATGAGCAGTTCTTC. Encoded protein: CASSLGLAGGYNEQFF.

This chain's CDR3 is CASSVQQGPGELFF. The CDR3 bases are TGTGCCAGCAGCGTACAACAGGGGCCCGGGGAGCTGTTTTTT. The genes are TRBV9 and TRBJ2-2, with 7 bases aligning to TRBD1. CDR1 is SGDLS and CDR2 is YYNGEE in the germline V gene. V was pared by 1 base and J by 6 bases, with 3 bases of the junction left unmatched. The CDR3 spans 14 residues.

In DNA form, the CDR3 reads TGTGCCAGCAGCTACGGACAGGGGGGCCTCTACGAGCAGTACTTC. This sequence encodes CASSYGQGGLYEQYF. This chain links TRBV11-1 with TRBJ2-7; 10 bases are a match to TRBD1. Per the germline V gene, CDR1 is SGHAT and CDR2 is FQDESV (reference sequence). This CDR3 comprises 15 residues. V was pared by 4 bases and J by 3 bases, with 6 bases of the junction left unmatched.

There are a few counts of this clone. The V gene is TRBV6-2 or TRBV6-3, the J gene TRBJ2-7; D not certain. Looked up from germline, CDR1 is MNHEY and CDR2 is SVGEGT. There are 12 residues in the CDR3. V gave up 6 bases and J gave up 4 bases, with 10 bases separating them. CDR3 loop: CASSLTSYEQYF. Written as DNA, the CDR3 is TGTGCCAGCAGCCTCACAAGTTACGAGCAGTACTTC.

This clone has a single count. V and J are TRBV2 and TRBJ1-5; 8 bases are shared with TRBD1. V dropped 2 bases and J dropped 5; count of bases not matched to a gene: 11. The V gene's germline CDR1 is SNHLY and CDR2 FYNNEI. The CDR3 consists of 17 residues. CDR3 region: CASSETQGAGQYQPQHF. CDR3 nucleotide sequence: TGTGCCAGCAGTGAAACCCAGGGGGCGGGTCAGTATCAGCCCCAGCATTTT.

V usage is TRBV7-9 and J usage is TRBJ2-2; possible D gene TRBD1, 6 bases. The CDR3 loop spans 13 amino acids. The germline V gene encodes CDR1 SEHNR and CDR2 FQNEAQ (reference sequence). V was shortened by 5 bases and J by 7 bases, with 11 bases between the two germline ends. The CDR3 nucleotides are TGTGCCAGCAGCGAAGGGGGAATCGGGGAGCTGTTTTTT. As protein: CASSEGGIGELFF. The full variable domain, its missing parts supplied by reference TRBV7-9 and TRBJ2-2, is DTGVSQNPRHKITKRGQNVTFRCDPISEHNRLYWYRQTLGQGPEFLTYFQNEAQLEKSRLLSDRFSAERPKGSFSTLEIQRTEQGDSAMYLCASSEGGIGELFFGEGSRLTVL.

The chain links TRBV30 to TRBJ1-2; D is unresolved. Trimming pared 5 bases from V and 7 bases from J, leaving 14 bases between. The CDR3 has 12 residues. Germline V gene lookup returns CDR1 GTSNPN and CDR2 SVGIG (reference sequence). The CDR3 sequence is CAWPMKGGGYTF. In nucleotides, the CDR3 is TGTGCCTGGCCTATGAAGGGAGGTGGCTACACCTTC.

V is TRBV5-1 and J is TRBJ1-1; 7 bases map to TRBD1. The CDR3 covers 14 residues. Trimming cost V 1 base and J 10 bases; bases outside gene matches: 10. Germline loops: CDR1 SGHRS, CDR2 YFSETQ. CDR3 sequence: CASSLSGGTERAFF. The CDR3 region has the DNA TGCGCCAGCAGCTTGTCGGGCGGGACAGAACGAGCTTTCTTT.

The rearrangement uses TRBV7-3 and TRBJ2-7; weak D call: TRBD2 (7 bases). Trimming pared 5 bases from V and 5 bases from J, leaving 10 bases between. This CDR3 has 12 residues. CDR1 and CDR2 (germline): SGHTA, FQGTGA. CDR3 amino acids: CASSPGGHEQYF. CDR3 sequence (DNA): TGTGCCAGCAGCCCCGGGGGGCACGAGCAGTACTTC. Variable domain in full (rest from reference TRBV7-3 and TRBJ2-7): GAGVSQTPSNKVTEKGKYVELRCDPISGHTALYWYRQSLGQGPEFLIYFQGTGAADDSGLPNDRFFAVRPEGSVSTLKIQRTERGDSAVYLCASSPGGHEQYFGPGTRLTVT.

The CDR3 loop reads CAWSRQYNEQFF. CDR3 nucleotide sequence: TGTGCCTGGAGTCGACAGTACAATGAGCAGTTCTTC. V gene TRBV30 combines with J gene TRBJ2-1; possible D gene TRBD1, 5 bases. This CDR3 region has 12 residues. V gave up 2 bases and J gave up 4 bases, with 6 bases separating them. Germline lookup yields CDR1 GTSNPN and CDR2 SVGIG (reference sequence).

This clone has more than one count but fewer than ten. V is TRBV10-3 and J is TRBJ2-7, with 7 nucleotides matching TRBD1. The V and J ends lost 6 bases and 6 bases, in that order; junction bases with no gene match: 20. Per the germline V gene, CDR1 is ENHRY and CDR2 is SYGVKD. The CDR3 covers 17 residues. CDR3 region: CAISPNPTGQAGGEQYF. The CDR3 nucleotides read TGTGCCATCAGCCCAAATCCGACAGGGCAGGCCGGAGGCGAGCAGTACTTC.

The chain is built from TRBV7-3 and TRBJ2-3; 8 nucleotides align to TRBD1. Germline-derived CDR1 and CDR2 are SGHTA and FQGTGA. Losses at the gene ends were 5 bases for V and 4 bases for J; bases not matched to a gene: 5. The CDR3 spans 14 residues. CDR3 sequence: CASSPGGGSDTQYF. The CDR3 region has the DNA TGTGCCAGCAGCCCAGGGGGCGGGTCAGATACGCAGTATTTT.

V usage is TRBV19 and J usage is TRBJ1-5; D may be TRBD1 (6 bases). Trimming stripped 0 bases from V and 3 bases from J, with 12 bases between. Germline CDR1 is LNHDA and CDR2 is SQIVND (reference sequence). The CDR3 covers 16 residues. CDR3 loop: CASSIETTGFNQPQHF. CDR3 sequence (DNA): TGTGCCAGTAGTATAGAGACCACAGGGTTCAATCAGCCCCAGCATTTT.

The J gene is TRBJ1-5, the V gene TRBV19, with TRBD1 identical over 8 bases. There are 14 residues in the CDR3. V shed 3 bases and J 6 bases; nucleotides not matched to a gene: 4. Germline V lookup: CDR1 LNHDA, CDR2 SQIVND (reference sequence). CDR3 DNA sequence: TGTGCCAGTAGTATTTCAGGGGGCGGTCAGCCCCAGCATTTT. This translates into CASSISGGGQPQHF.

The V call is TRBV19, the J call TRBJ2-2, with 8 positions matching TRBD1. Trimming at V came to 7 bases and at J to 4 bases, leaving 8 bases not matched to a gene. CDR1 and CDR2 from the germline V gene are LNHDA and SQIVND (reference sequence). CDR3 length: 15 residues. The DNA of the CDR3 is TGTGCCAGTAAAGGACAGGGATTTGGCACCGGGGAGCTGTTTTTT. Its protein is CASKGQGFGTGELFF.

DNA of the CDR3: TGTGCCAGCAGCTCGGGGACTCCCCCTGAAGCTTTCTTT. This sequence encodes CASSSGTPPEAFF. The chain couples TRBV28 to TRBJ1-1, with D possibly matching TRBD1 (5 bases). V was trimmed by 6 bases and J by 6 bases, leaving 14 bases between them. The CDR3 sequence is 13 residues long. CDR1 is MDHEN and CDR2 is SYDVKM in the germline V gene.